These T cell receptor beta chains were read from a single sample in a study of human thymus T cells. TCRdb's table, derived via immunoSEQ multiplex PCR, lists solely in-frame clones and lacks some. The sample yields some 44,000 clones, 85% to 95% seen once. Sequencing was done on a sample of blood. The receptors shown here come from a girl less than two years old with a congenital heart defect but otherwise immunologically healthy. Both conserved end residues are part of each CDR3. A D gene is named only where the DNA matches it firmly. A clone size is listed for some rows: how often the clone was seen (once, few, many), or a class if it is expanded.

>-|TRBJ2-7|TRBV2|TRBD2
TGTGCCAGCAGTGAAGAATCTAGCGGCTACGAGCAGTACTTC
CASSEESSGYEQYF
>once|TRBJ2-5|TRBV14|TRBD2
TGTGCCAGCAGCCAAGATTCTGGGAGGTCTAGCGGGAGAGTCGGACAAGAGACCCAGTACTTC
CASSQDSGRSSGRVGQETQYF
>-|TRBJ2-4|TRBV19|TRBD2
TGTGCCAGTAGTAGGGGACTAGCGGGGCCTCTAGCCAAAAACATTCAGTACTTC
CASSRGLAGPLAKNIQYF
>-|TRBJ2-5|TRBV29-1|-
TGCAGCGTTGGGGATGGCCTCGGGACCCAGTACTTC
CSVGDGLGTQYF
>-|TRBJ2-3|TRBV4-2|-
TGTGCCAGCAGCCAAGAGGGCGTCGGGAGTGCGTATTTT
CASSQEGVGSAYF
>-|TRBJ2-5|TRBV2|TRBD2
TGTGCCAGCAGCCCAATAAGCGGGAGGGAAGAGACCCAGTACTTC
CASSPISGREETQYF
>-|TRBJ2-3|TRBV18|TRBD2
TGTGCCAGCCCCTCCCGGGCGGGAGTCACAGATACGCAGTATTTT
CASPSRAGVTDTQYF
>-|TRBJ1-1|TRBV7-6|TRBD1
TGTGCCAGCAGCTTAACCCCGACAGGGACAGCTTTCTTT
CASSLTPTGTAFF
>once|TRBJ2-5|TRBV5-4|-
TGTGCCAGCAGCTTGGGTCCTCCAGGGAGGCGAGAGACCCAGTACTTC
CASSLGPPGRRETQYF
>-|TRBJ2-7|TRBV21-1|-
TGTGCCAGCAGCAAAGGCGTAGCCGAGGAGCAGTACTTC
CASSKGVAEEQYF
>-|TRBJ2-7|TRBV5-1|TRBD1
TGCGCCAGCAGACCCCGACAGGGACAAGCGAACGAGCAGTACTTC
CASRPRQGQANEQYF
>-|TRBJ1-4|TRBV9|-
TGTGCCAGCAGCAAGGGGGTACAGGTACGCGAAAAACTGTTTTTT
CASSKGVQVREKLFF
>-|TRBJ2-6|TRBV6-5|-
TGTGCTACAACCAGGTCCTCTGGGGCCAACGTCCTGACTTTC
CATTRSSGANVLTF
>-|TRBJ2-3|TRBV29-1|-
TGCAGCGGGAGGGACAGCACAGATACGCAGTATTTT
CSGRDSTDTQYF
>-|TRBJ2-3|TRBV29-1|-
TGCAGCGTTGTTATCAGAGACACAGATACGCAGTATTTT
CSVVIRDTDTQYF
>-|TRBJ2-1|TRBV27|-
TGTGCCAGCAGTTCCCTAGGATTTCAGTTCTTC
CASSSLGFQFF
>once|TRBJ1-2|TRBV5-4|-
TGTGCCAGCAGCCGAACGGGACGCCCCTATGGCTACACCTTC
CASSRTGRPYGYTF
>-|TRBJ2-7|TRBV4-3|TRBD2
TGCGCCAGCAGCCAAGATTGGCTAGCGGGAGGATCCCACGAGCAGTACTTC
CASSQDWLAGGSHEQYF
>-|TRBJ2-5|TRBV4-3|-
TGCGCCAGCAGCCCTAGGGGGAGGGGGCGGCAAGAGACCCAGTACTTC
CASSPRGRGRQETQYF
>once|TRBJ2-7|TRBV5-1|-
TGCGCCAGCAGCTTGGCCCCCCCCTCCTACGAGCAGTACTTC
CASSLAPPSYEQYF
>-|TRBJ2-3|TRBV5-1|TRBD2
TGCGCCAGCAGCCTCGCGGGAGGCGGTGATACGCAGTATTTT
CASSLAGGGDTQYF
>-|TRBJ2-1|TRBV10-1|-
TGCGCCAGCAGTGAGTGGTTCGCGGGAAGTCGGTTCTTC
CASSEWFAGSRFF
>-|TRBJ2-7|TRBV12-5|TRBD2
TGTGCTAGTGGTTTGGGATTAAAAGCGGGAGATGATCTCGAGCAGTACTTC
CASGLGLKAGDDLEQYF
>-|TRBJ1-2|TRBV4-1|TRBD1
TGCGCCAGCAGCCTACCAGGGGGCCGGCTCTTAAATAACTATGGCTACACCTTC
CASSLPGGRLLNNYGYTF
>-|TRBJ2-2|TRBV19|TRBD1
TGTGCCAGTAGTATGGACAGGGCGAACACCGGGGAGCTGTTTTTT
CASSMDRANTGELFF
>-|TRBJ1-1|TRBV27|-
TGTGCCAGCAGTTCCGGACTGAACACTGAAGCTTTCTTT
CASSSGLNTEAFF
>-|TRBJ2-1|TRBV6-6|TRBD2
TGTGCCAGCAGTTACATCGGCGGGAGGTCGGGAGGTGAGCAGTTCTTC
CASSYIGGRSGGEQFF
>-|TRBJ1-5|TRBV2|-
TGTGCCAGCAGTGAGGAGGTTGCGGGCAATCAGCCCCAGCATTTT
CASSEEVAGNQPQHF
>-|TRBJ2-2|TRBV27|-
TGTGCCAGCAGTTTAGGGGGCACCGGGGAGCTGTTTTTT
CASSLGGTGELFF
>-|TRBJ2-7|TRBV5-5|-
TGTGCCAGCAGCCGGGGGACTGTCGAGCAGTACTTC
CASSRGTVEQYF
>-|TRBJ2-3|TRBV27|TRBD1
TGTGCCAGCAGTCCGCGGGACAGGGGCACAGATACGCAGTATTTT
CASSPRDRGTDTQYF
>-|TRBJ2-4|TRBV6-9|-
TGTGCCAGCAGTTATTCGATGGGCCCCGAGTACTTC
CASSYSMGPEYF
>-|TRBJ2-3|TRBV4-3|TRBD2
TGCGCCAGCAGCCCGGGGACTAGCGGGACCGGTACGCAGTATTTT
CASSPGTSGTGTQYF
>-|TRBJ1-5|TRBV19|-
TGTGCCAGTAGTATTTCCCAGGGTCGACAGCCCCAGCATTTT
CASSISQGRQPQHF
>-|TRBJ1-2|TRBV5-6|TRBD1
TGTGCCAGCAGCTACACCACAGGGGAGGGCTACACCTTC
CASSYTTGEGYTF
>-|TRBJ2-7|TRBV6-1|-
TGTGCCAGCAGTGCCACAGGGTACGAGCAGTACTTC
CASSATGYEQYF
>-|TRBJ2-7|TRBV19|-
TGTGCCAGTAGCCTCGTAAACAGGGCCCACGAGCAGTACTTC
CASSLVNRAHEQYF
>-|TRBJ1-5|TRBV30|TRBD1
TGTGCCTGGTCCCGGGACAGGGGAGGGGGCAATCAGCCCCAGCATTTT
CAWSRDRGGGNQPQHF